This T cell receptor beta chain was sequenced in a study of T cells after yellow fever vaccination. This clonotype was counted a few times. One entry per CDR3 protein, called by TCRdb with MiXCR from the 5' RACE reads. The sample shows 600,000 to 750,000 distinct CDR3 sequences, over 9% of them seen only once. The CDR3 has 16 amino acids. Germline CDR1 SGHRS, CDR2 YFSETQ. V lost 0 bases to trimming and J lost 3 bases; unmatched junction nucleotides: 7. The chain links TRBV5-1 to TRBJ2-7, with 9 bases identical to TRBD2. This sequence originates from a man under 40 who received the YFV17D yellow fever vaccine. The input for sequencing was PBMCs, taken on the day of the yellow fever booster vaccination. The CDR3 nucleotides read TGCGCCAGCAGCTTGGGATACATTAGCGGGGGCTACGAGCAGTACTTC. Amino acids: CASSLGYISGGYEQYF.